Below, 26 T cell receptor beta chains from the same sample are listed, as sequenced in a study of T cell changes during pregnancy in multiple sclerosis. Using immunoSEQ multiplex PCR, the repertoire was profiled, and TCRdb retains in-frame clones only, with some absent. The sample shows under 40,000 clones, around 90% of them seen only once. The material sequenced was CD4+ T cells from peripheral blood mononuclear cells, taken before pregnancy. These receptors all come from a female donor with multiple sclerosis, enrolled in a pregnancy study.

V is TRBV7-6 and J is TRBJ1-6; D is unclear. CDR3 length equals 15 residues. Germline V gene data show CDR1 as SGHVS and CDR2 as FNYEAQ. V dropped 2 bases and J dropped 0 bases, with 5 bases sitting between them. The CDR3 region is CASSLRGSYNSPLHF. CDR3 sequence (DNA): TGTGCCAGCAGCTTACGGGGCTCCTATAATTCACCCCTCCACTTT. The complete variable domain, with remaining parts taken from reference TRBV7-6 and TRBJ1-6, reads GAGVSQSPRYKVTKRGQDVALRCDPISGHVSLYWYRQALGQGPEFLTYFNYEAQQDKSGLPNDRFSAERPEGSISTLTIQRTEQRDSAMYRCASSLRGSYNSPLHFGNGTRLTVT.

This clone was observed once. The chain links TRBV15 to TRBJ2-7; D is ambiguous. This CDR3 is built from 14 residues. Looked up from germline, CDR1 is LNHNV and CDR2 is YYDKDF (reference sequence). The V end lost 0 bases, the J end lost 6 bases, and 12 bases lay between the germline ends. The CDR3: CATSRDLVAPEQYF. The CDR3 nucleotides read TGTGCCACCAGCAGAGATTTGGTAGCCCCCGAGCAGTACTTC. Together with reference TRBV15 and TRBJ2-7, the CDR3 gives the full variable domain: DAMVIQNPRYQVTQFGKPVTLSCSQTLNHNVMYWYQQKSSQAPKLLFHYYDKDFNNEADTPDNFQSRRPNTSFCFLDIRSPGLGDTAMYLCATSRDLVAPEQYFGPGTRLTVT.

The count of this clone is one. The rearrangement links TRBV5-6 to TRBJ2-3, with D hard to call. The CDR3 is made up of 14 amino acids. Looked up from germline, CDR1 is SGHDT and CDR2 is YYEEEE. The V gene lost 3 bases and the J gene lost 7 bases, with 15 bases spanning the gap. This chain's CDR3 is CASSSYSVKNTQYF. The CDR3, as DNA: TGTGCCAGCAGCTCGTACTCCGTCAAAAATACGCAGTATTTT.

The chain joins TRBV6-5 to TRBJ1-5; tentatively, D is TRBD1 (6 bases). Germline V gives CDR1 MNHEY, CDR2 SVGAGI. The CDR3 extends over 14 amino acids. The V end was cut by 4 bases, the J end by 4 bases, with 11 bases between. The CDR3 spells CASSLQGVNQPQHF. The CDR3 DNA reads as TGTGCCAGCAGTTTACAGGGAGTAAATCAGCCCCAGCATTTT.

The chain combines TRBV6-6 with TRBJ1-2; no reliable D call. V was pared by 4 bases and J by 7 bases, with 13 bases between. Germline lookup yields CDR1 MNHNY and CDR2 SVGAGI (reference sequence). This CDR3 contains 13 residues. The CDR3 protein is CASSFSHRRGYTF. CDR3 DNA: TGTGCCAGCAGTTTCTCACACCGCCGTGGCTACACCTTC.

This clone was seen a handful of times. The chain is built from TRBV7-2 and TRBJ1-1; no reliable D call. Germline assignment: CDR1 SGHTA and CDR2 FQGNSA. V dropped 6 bases and J dropped 4 bases, with 15 bases sitting between them. This CDR3 spans 14 amino acids. CDR3 amino acids: CASSFDTRSTEAFF. DNA of the CDR3: TGTGCCAGCAGTTTCGACACCCGAAGCACTGAAGCTTTCTTT.

The rearrangement uses TRBV9 and TRBJ1-1; 7 bases are shared with TRBD1. V dropped 4 bases and J dropped 5; count of bases not matched to a gene: 5. The CDR3 consists of 13 residues. CDR1 is SGDLS, CDR2 YYNGEE, per germline. This chain's CDR3 is CASSFDRETEAFF. The CDR3 nucleotides are TGTGCCAGCAGCTTCGACAGGGAAACTGAAGCTTTCTTT.

This clone appeared a single time. The rearrangement links TRBV5-1 to TRBJ1-1, with D unresolved. CDR3 length equals 14 residues. Germline CDR1 is SGHRS and CDR2 is YFSETQ. V was pared by 1 base and J by 1 base, with 8 bases between. This chain's CDR3 is CASSLYGENTEAFF. The CDR3, as DNA: TGCGCCAGCAGCTTGTACGGTGAGAACACTGAAGCTTTCTTT.

The genes are TRBV5-6 and TRBJ2-3; D may be TRBD1 (6 bases). This CDR3 is built from 13 residues. Germline lookup yields CDR1 SGHDT and CDR2 YYEEEE. V was pared by 4 bases and J by 9 bases, with 15 bases between. The chain's CDR3 is CASSQGWYVTQYF. CDR3 sequence (DNA): TGTGCCAGCAGCCAGGGGTGGTACGTGACGCAGTATTTT.

J is TRBJ2-5 and V is TRBV14, with 8 bases aligning to TRBD1. J was trimmed by 9 bases and V by 4 bases; bases with no gene match: 4. Germline V gene lookup returns CDR1 SGHDN and CDR2 FVKESK. The CDR3 is made up of 12 amino acids. CDR3 region: CASSLGQAAQYF. CDR3 bases: TGTGCCAGCAGCCTGGGACAGGCCGCCCAGTACTTC.

The chain recombines TRBV28 with TRBJ1-6; D call uncertain. The CDR3 loop spans 14 amino acids. Germline lookup yields CDR1 MDHEN and CDR2 SYDVKM. Deletions cut 6 bases from V and 9 bases from J, with 15 bases between. The CDR3 DNA follows: TGTGCCAGCAGGCCTTTGAGTGGAGGTTCACCCCTCCACTTT. Translated: CASRPLSGGSPLHF.

This clone was observed a single time. The chain has TRBV6-1 and TRBJ1-2; possible D gene TRBD1, 6 bases. CDR1 MNHNS and CDR2 SASEGT come from the germline V gene. With 5 bases removed from V and 8 bases from J, the gap between germline ends came to 12 bases. There are 12 residues in the CDR3. The CDR3 DNA reads TGTGCCAGCAGTTTACAGGGACGCGGCTACACCTTC. This sequence encodes CASSLQGRGYTF.

The V gene is TRBV5-1, the J gene TRBJ2-5; possibly TRBD2 for D (6 bases). Germline V CDR1 and CDR2: SGHRS, YFSETQ. The V gene lost 6 bases and the J gene lost 9 bases, with 21 bases spanning the gap. This CDR3 spans 14 amino acids. CDR3 in DNA: TGCGCCAGCAACTCGGGGGTGGGGGAAGAAGCCCAGTACTTC. Translating gives CASNSGVGEEAQYF. Using reference TRBV5-1 and TRBJ2-5 for the parts outside the CDR3, the full variable domain is KAGVTQTPRYLIKTRGQQVTLSCSPISGHRSVSWYQQTPGQGLQFLFEYFSETQRNKGNFPGRFSGRQFSNSRSEMNVSTLELGDSALYLCASNSGVGEEAQYFGPGTRLLVL.

Comments on this clone: One junction end disagrees with the germline gene, perhaps due to a read error. The chain couples TRBV6-1 to TRBJ2-5; D possibly corresponds to TRBD2 (6 bases). The CDR3 has 16 amino acids. Germline lookup yields CDR1 MNHNS and CDR2 SASEGT. The CDR3 sequence is CASSGTPHGFQETQYF. The CDR3 nucleotides read TGTGCCAGTAGTGGGACTCCGCATGGGTTCCAAGAGACCCAGTACTTC.

V usage is TRBV6-5 and J usage is TRBJ2-7; 9 bases align to TRBD2. From germline, CDR1 is MNHEY and CDR2 SVGAGI. V lost 4 bases, J lost 7 bases, and 14 bases stayed unmatched. The CDR3 length is 16 residues. Here the CDR3 reads CASSSRLAGPGGEQYF. Written as DNA, the CDR3 is TGTGCCAGCAGTTCCCGTCTAGCGGGGCCTGGGGGGGAGCAGTACTTC.

This clone was observed a single time. The chain carries TRBV6-5 and TRBJ1-3, with D unclear. Trimming removed 0 bases from V and 2 bases from J, with 11 bases in between. The CDR3 has 16 amino acids. CDR1 and CDR2 from the germline V gene are MNHEY and SVGAGI. CDR3 DNA: TGTGCCAGCAGTTACTCGGGTGGGCAGCCTGGAAACACCATATATTTT. Translated: CASSYSGGQPGNTIYF.

The rearrangement uses TRBV5-1 and TRBJ2-7; TRBD2 agrees at 8 bases. The V and J ends lost 3 bases and 1 base, in that order; junction bases with no gene match: 6. Germline V gene lookup returns CDR1 SGHRS and CDR2 YFSETQ. The CDR3 has 15 amino acids. The CDR3 sequence is CASSSTGTRSYEQYF. The CDR3 bases are TGCGCCAGCAGCTCCACAGGGACTAGGTCCTACGAGCAGTACTTC.

The CDR3 nucleotides read TGTGCCAGCAGCGCCTCCGGGACAGGCGGCTACACCTTC. Translated, it gives CASSASGTGGYTF. V gene TRBV6-6 combines with J gene TRBJ1-2; TRBD1 matches at 8 bases. This CDR3 contains 13 residues. J was trimmed by 8 bases and V by 6 bases; bases with no gene match: 8. Germline V gene data show CDR1 as MNHNY and CDR2 as SVGAGI (reference sequence).

The chain links TRBV7-9 to TRBJ2-7; D is perhaps TRBD1 (6 bases). From germline, CDR1 is SEHNR and CDR2 FQNEAQ (reference sequence). The length of the CDR3 is 14 residues. With 3 bases removed from V and 2 bases from J, the gap between germline ends came to 11 bases. The CDR3 region is CASSFLEGAYEQYF. In DNA form, the CDR3 reads TGTGCCAGCAGCTTTTTAGAGGGGGCCTACGAGCAGTACTTC.

This clone was seen once. The chain joins TRBV28 to TRBJ2-2; D might be TRBD2 (5 bases). CDR1 and CDR2 (germline): MDHEN, SYDVKM. V was pared by 7 bases and J by 0 bases, with 15 bases between. The CDR3 sequence is 16 residues long. The DNA for the CDR3 is TGTGCCAGCAATAATATCGGGGATGCGAACACCGGGGAGCTGTTTTTT. Amino acid sequence: CASNNIGDANTGELFF.

This clone was seen a few times. The V and J genes are TRBV2 and TRBJ1-6; 7 bases are a match to TRBD1. The V segment lost 5 bases and the J segment 9 bases; nucleotides outside the gene matches: 7. The CDR3 has 14 residues. CDR1 SNHLY and CDR2 FYNNEI come from the germline V gene. The CDR3 region has the DNA TGTGCCAGCAGTCCAGGGGGTAGCGGTTCACCCCTCCACTTT. Encoded protein: CASSPGGSGSPLHF.

The rearrangement joins TRBV5-1 to TRBJ2-7, with 8 bases identical to TRBD1. Germline assignment: CDR1 SGHRS and CDR2 YFSETQ. The CDR3 covers 17 residues. V gave up 0 bases and J gave up 4 bases; unmatched junction bases: 12. This chain's CDR3 is CASSLGQGTGTAYEQYF. For the CDR3, the DNA is TGCGCCAGCAGCTTGGGACAGGGGACCGGGACGGCATACGAGCAGTACTTC.

Only one count was recorded for this clone. The chain recombines TRBV11-2 with TRBJ2-1; 9 nucleotides align to TRBD2. Trimming cost V 3 bases and J 4 bases; bases outside gene matches: 1. Germline values: CDR1 SGHAT, CDR2 FQNNGV. This CDR3 has 14 residues. The CDR3 DNA reads TGTGCCAGCAGCTTGACTAGCGGATACAATGAGCAGTTCTTC. Translated: CASSLTSGYNEQFF.

Written as DNA, the CDR3 is TGTGCCAGCAGTTTCGCAGGGGGTAAGACCGGGGAGCTGTTTTTT. Translating gives CASSFAGGKTGELFF. The rearrangement joins TRBV27 to TRBJ2-2; TRBD1 aligns across 7 bases. CDR3 length equals 15 residues. The V segment lost 3 bases and the J segment 5 bases; nucleotides outside the gene matches: 6. Germline CDR1 reads MNHEY; CDR2 reads SMNVEV (reference sequence).

CDR3 amino acids: CASSERQGSSPLHF. DNA of the CDR3: TGTGCCAGCAGTGAAAGACAGGGGAGTTCACCCCTCCACTTT. The chain joins TRBV2 to TRBJ1-6; TRBD1 aligns across 8 bases. This CDR3 is built from 14 residues. After removal of 2 bases from V and 9 bases from J, the junction contained 3 bases not matched to a gene. Germline assignment: CDR1 SNHLY and CDR2 FYNNEI. The full variable domain, with the rest looked up from reference TRBV2 and TRBJ1-6, is EPEVTQTPSHQVTQMGQEVILRCVPISNHLYFYWYRQILGQKVEFLVSFYNNEISEKSEIFDDQFSVERPDGSNFTLKIRSTKLEDSAMYFCASSERQGSSPLHFGNGTRLTVT.

The chain has TRBV2 and TRBJ2-2; 8 positions agree with TRBD1. After removal of 6 bases from V and 4 bases from J, the junction contained 10 bases not matched to a gene. The germline V gene has CDR1 SNHLY and CDR2 FYNNEI. The CDR3 sequence is 16 residues long. CDR3 sequence (DNA): TGTGCCAGCAGCCCCTATGGACAGGGCATCACCGGGGAGCTGTTTTTT. Residues: CASSPYGQGITGELFF. Full variable domain (rest looked up from reference TRBV2 and TRBJ2-2): EPEVTQTPSHQVTQMGQEVILRCVPISNHLYFYWYRQILGQKVEFLVSFYNNEISEKSEIFDDQFSVERPDGSNFTLKIRSTKLEDSAMYFCASSPYGQGITGELFFGEGSRLTVL.